The 7 T cell receptor beta chains in this list originate from one sample, sequenced in a study of T cells in Graves' hyperthyroidism and ophthalmopathy. TCR beta CDR3 sequences were amplified from RNA transcripts. Primed by the HTBI set, a first-round RT-PCR was run on the TCR CDR3. Using its own MiXCR run on the multiplex PCR reads, TCRdb lists one record per CDR3 protein. The table records roughly 99,000 distinct CDR3 sequences, 15% to 20% of them present only once. The specimen sequenced was blood. The source is a woman aged 45-65 years with Graves' hyperthyroidism.

This clonotype occurred many times. The rearrangement joins TRBV28 to TRBJ2-1; 7 bases are a match to TRBD2. Trimming removed 8 bases from V and 8 bases from J; junction bases left unmatched: 3. There are 11 residues in the CDR3. The germline V gene has CDR1 MDHEN and CDR2 SYDVKM. CDR3 sequence reads: CASRREDEQFF. CDR3 DNA sequence: TGTGCCAGCCGCCGGGAGGATGAGCAGTTCTTC. The full variable domain, completed using reference TRBV28 and TRBJ2-1, is DVKVTQSSRYLVKRTGEKVFLECVQDMDHENMFWYRQDPGLGLRLIYFSYDVKMKEKGDIPEGYSVSREKKERFSLILESASTNQTSMYLCASRREDEQFFGPGTRLTVL.

This clonotype has at least ten counts. The gene calls are TRBV20-1 and TRBJ1-2, with D perhaps matching TRBD1 (6 bases). Trimming left V 1 base short and J 3 bases short, with 15 bases between. The CDR3 length is 15 residues. Per germline, CDR1 DFQATT and CDR2 SNEGSKA (reference sequence). CDR3 residues: CSARALTGAYYGYTF. Here the CDR3 DNA reads TGCAGTGCTAGAGCACTGACAGGAGCATACTATGGCTACACCTTC.

This clonotype has a count of ten or more. CDR3 coding DNA: TGTGCCAGCAGCCCGGGACTAGCCACAATGAAGCAGTTCTTC. Amino acid sequence: CASSPGLATMKQFF. The rearrangement joins TRBV11-1 to TRBJ2-1; 9 nucleotides match TRBD2. CDR1 and CDR2 from the germline V gene are SGHAT and FQDESV (reference sequence). CDR3 length: 14 residues. The V segment lost 5 bases and the J segment 11 bases; nucleotides outside the gene matches: 10. Complete variable domain (other parts from reference TRBV11-1 and TRBJ2-1): EAEVAQSPRYKITEKSQAVAFWCDPISGHATLYWYRQILGQGPELLVQFQDESVVDDSQLPKDRFSAERLKGVDSTLKIQPAELGDSAMYLCASSPGLATMKQFFGPGTRLTVL.

This clonotype was counted many times. This chain links TRBV30 with TRBJ1-5; a weak D match, TRBD1 (6 bases). This CDR3 spans 14 amino acids. Trimming removed 1 base from V and 3 bases from J, with 10 bases in between. Per the germline V gene, CDR1 is GTSNPN and CDR2 is SVGIG (reference sequence). The CDR3 sequence is CAWSAWTDNQPQHF. The DNA for the CDR3 is TGTGCCTGGAGTGCCTGGACAGACAATCAGCCCCAGCATTTT.

This clonotype was seen ten or more times. CDR3 protein: CASSPAPDQPQHF. CDR3 DNA sequence: TGTGCCAGCTCACCGGCGCCCGATCAGCCCCAGCATTTT. V gene TRBV18 combines with J gene TRBJ1-5; D is uncertain. CDR1 is KGHSH and CDR2 is LQKENI in the germline V gene. Trimming shortened V by 3 bases and J by 5 bases, and 8 bases separated the two germline ends. The CDR3 spans 13 residues.

This clonotype has a count of ten or more. The V call is TRBV12-3 or TRBV12-4, the J call TRBJ2-3, with D perhaps TRBD1 (7 bases). The CDR3 runs to 15 residues. Deletions cut 6 bases from V and 2 bases from J, with 15 bases between. CDR3 sequence reads: CASREAGQLTDTQYF. In nucleotides, the CDR3 is TGTGCCAGCAGGGAGGCGGGACAGCTCACAGATACGCAGTATTTT.

This clonotype has at least ten counts. The rearrangement uses TRBV24-1 and TRBJ2-3, with unresolved D. CDR1 KGHDR and CDR2 SFDVKD come from the germline V gene. The CDR3 totals 16 residues. The germline V and J ends were trimmed by 2 bases and 0 bases, with 11 bases remaining between them. CDR3 loop: CATSDSVAPSTDTQYF. DNA for the CDR3: TGTGCCACCAGTGATTCCGTTGCCCCCAGCACAGATACGCAGTATTTT.